A single sample gave rise to the 30 T cell receptor beta chains below, sequenced in a study of a mutant IDH1 vaccine in newly diagnosed glioma. Sample time point: week 47, end of study. Vaccination used 300 ug of mutant IDH1 20-mer peptide per dose, with topical imiquimod. Their recognized antigens are unknown. Libraries were prepared by immunoSEQ multiplex PCR; TCRdb keeps only in-frame clonotypes and omits some of them. The table has about 94,000 clones, under 90% seen once; the top ten hold 0.77%. The sample consisted of PBMCs, taken from a glioma patient whose treatment included an IDH1 peptide vaccine. Every receptor here comes from a woman in her forties or fifties with glioma.

The chain links TRBV30 to TRBJ2-5; TRBD1 or TRBD2 may be the D gene (5 bases each). Germline CDR1 reads GTSNPN; CDR2 reads SVGIG (reference sequence). The CDR3 consists of 13 residues. The germline V and J ends were trimmed by 8 bases and 4 bases, with 17 bases remaining between them. The CDR3 spells CARKTPGGETQYF. In nucleotides, the CDR3 is TGTGCCCGGAAAACCCCTGGGGGAGAGACCCAGTACTTC.

This chain uses TRBV5-1 with TRBJ2-5, with D possibly matching TRBD2 (6 bases). Between the trimmed V and J ends, which lost 1 base and 4 bases, there was a span of 14 bases. This CDR3 is 15 amino acids long. Per germline, CDR1 SGHRS and CDR2 YFSETQ. The CDR3 sequence: CASSLSSGVGETQYF. The CDR3 nucleotides read TGCGCCAGCAGCTTGTCGTCGGGAGTTGGAGAGACCCAGTACTTC. Full variable domain (missing parts from reference TRBV5-1 and TRBJ2-5): KAGVTQTPRYLIKTRGQQVTLSCSPISGHRSVSWYQQTPGQGLQFLFEYFSETQRNKGNFPGRFSGRQFSNSRSEMNVSTLELGDSALYLCASSLSSGVGETQYFGPGTRLLVL.

The chain is built from TRBV18 and TRBJ2-1; 8 bases align to TRBD1. Per germline, CDR1 KGHSH and CDR2 LQKENI. The CDR3 totals 14 residues. Trimming took 2 bases from V and 12 from J; bases not matched to a gene: 9. Written as DNA, the CDR3 is TGTGCCAGCTCACCAAACAATGGCAGGGGGCGGCAGTTCTTC. It yields the protein CASSPNNGRGRQFF.

V gene TRBV10-3 combines with J gene TRBJ1-5; tentative D call: TRBD1 (5 bases). Germline V gives CDR1 ENHRY, CDR2 SYGVKD. Trimming removed 6 bases at V and 7 bases at J, with 16 bases between. CDR3 length equals 14 residues. The chain's CDR3 is CAISRGRDGQPQHF. CDR3 nucleotides: TGTGCCATCAGCCGGGGCAGGGATGGGCAGCCCCAGCATTTT.

This chain uses TRBV7-9 with TRBJ2-7; no clear D. In germline, CDR1 is SEHNR, CDR2 FQNEAQ (reference sequence). The CDR3 spans 12 residues. Trimming stripped 1 base from V and 3 bases from J, with 4 bases between. The CDR3 bases are TGTGCCAGCAGCTTAGAAATCTACGAGCAGTACTTC. It is translated as CASSLEIYEQYF.

This chain joins TRBV29-1 and TRBJ1-2; tentatively, D is TRBD1 (5 bases). V was trimmed by 7 bases and J by 2 bases, leaving 5 bases between them. The CDR3 spans 10 residues. Germline V gene sequence: CDR1 SQVTM, CDR2 ANQGSEA. CDR3 in amino acids: CSAGNYGYTF. CDR3 in DNA: TGCAGCGCAGGGAACTATGGCTACACCTTC.

The chain uses TRBV30 and TRBJ2-3; TRBD2 might be the D (6 bases). The V gene's germline CDR1 is GTSNPN and CDR2 SVGIG (reference sequence). V lost 2 bases to trimming and J lost 0 bases, with 9 bases between them. This CDR3 is 14 amino acids long. The CDR3 loop reads CAWSSGSSTDTQYF. The DNA of the CDR3 is TGTGCCTGGAGTTCCGGGAGTAGCACAGATACGCAGTATTTT.

This clone occurred a few times. This chain links TRBV27 with TRBJ1-5; 9 bases are a match to TRBD1. Trimming removed 5 bases from V and 4 bases from J; junction bases left unmatched: 3. CDR1 and CDR2 (germline): MNHEY, SMNVEV (reference sequence). This CDR3 is built from 14 residues. The CDR3 DNA sequence: TGTGCCAGCAGTGCCGACAGGGGGAATCAGCCCCAGCATTTT. It specifies CASSADRGNQPQHF.

The J gene is TRBJ1-2, the V gene TRBV9, with 9 nucleotides matching TRBD1. The CDR3 length is 14 residues. The germline gives CDR1 SGDLS, CDR2 YYNGEE. After removal of 2 bases from V and 1 base from J, the junction contained 0 bases not matched to a gene. The CDR3 DNA reads as TGTGCCAGCAGCGTGGACAGGGGTAACTATGGCTACACCTTC. This encodes CASSVDRGNYGYTF. Filled out from reference TRBV9 and TRBJ1-2, the complete variable domain reads DSGVTQTPKHLITATGQRVTLRCSPRSGDLSVYWYQQSLDQGLQFLIQYYNGEERAKGNILERFSAQQFPDLHSELNLSSLELGDSALYFCASSVDRGNYGYTFGSGTRLTVV.

The chain is built from TRBV29-1 and TRBJ2-3; D possibly corresponds to TRBD2 (5 bases). Germline CDR1 SQVTM, CDR2 ANQGSEA. V was pared by 7 bases and J by 7 bases, with 15 bases between. The CDR3 runs 12 residues. CDR3 protein: CSGLIGAYTQYF. The CDR3 DNA sequence: TGCAGCGGACTAATTGGCGCCTATACGCAGTATTTT.

This clone is termed medium-sized (0.01 to 0.1%). The V gene is TRBV21-1, the J gene TRBJ1-3. TRBV21-1 is a known pseudogene. The CDR3 is 13 residues long. CDR3 coding DNA: TGTGCCAGCAGCAAAGACGAGGGAAACACCATATATTTT. Amino acids: CASSKDEGNTIYF.

The chain combines TRBV5-1 with TRBJ2-3; 11 nucleotides agree with TRBD2. This CDR3 region has 15 residues. The V gene end was trimmed by 2 bases and the J gene end by 3 bases; junction bases not matched to a gene: 2. The germline gives CDR1 SGHRS, CDR2 YFSETQ. The chain's CDR3 is CASSFSGRVTDTQYF. CDR3 DNA sequence: TGCGCCAGCAGCTTTAGCGGGAGGGTTACAGATACGCAGTATTTT.

The chain links TRBV27 to TRBJ2-5, with 9 positions matching TRBD2. The trim removed 0 bases at V and 4 bases at J, leaving 12 bases unmatched. The germline V gene has CDR1 MNHEY and CDR2 SMNVEV (reference sequence). The CDR3 runs 18 residues. CDR3 nucleotide sequence: TGTGCCAGCAGTTTATCAGGTGCTAGCGGGGCCGGGAGAGAGACCCAGTACTTC. Its translation is CASSLSGASGAGRETQYF.

The chain uses TRBV4-1 and TRBJ2-1, with D unclear. The germline V and J ends were trimmed by 0 bases and 5 bases, with 14 bases remaining between them. Germline-derived CDR1 and CDR2 are MGHRA and YSYEKL. The CDR3 runs to 16 residues. CDR3 sequence reads: CASSQDNPRINNEQFF. For the CDR3, the DNA is TGCGCCAGCAGCCAAGATAATCCCAGAATAAACAATGAGCAGTTCTTC.

V and J are TRBV6-1 and TRBJ1-6; D is unclear. The CDR3 is 12 amino acids. With 5 bases removed from V and 3 bases from J, the gap between germline ends came to 2 bases. Germline CDR1 and CDR2: MNHNS and SASEGT. The CDR3 DNA follows: TGTGCCAGCAGTAGCTATAATTCACCCCTCCACTTT. Its translation is CASSSYNSPLHF.

The V gene is TRBV6-6, the J gene TRBJ1-6; no clear D. CDR1 and CDR2 from the germline V gene are MNHNY and SVGAGI (reference sequence). V lost 0 bases, J lost 14 bases, and 11 bases lay in between. The CDR3 is 13 amino acids. Here the CDR3 reads CASSYSGSLALHF. CDR3 nucleotide sequence: TGTGCCAGCAGTTACTCAGGGTCGCTGGCCCTCCACTTT.

The V gene is TRBV30, the J gene TRBJ1-1; possible D gene TRBD1, 5 bases. Germline V gene data show CDR1 as GTSNPN and CDR2 as SVGIG (reference sequence). The CDR3 sequence is 13 residues long. The V end was cut by 2 bases, the J end by 6 bases, with 13 bases between. The CDR3 is CAWSWVGVAEAFF. The CDR3 DNA is TGTGCCTGGAGTTGGGTAGGGGTAGCTGAAGCTTTCTTT.

This clone was recorded only once. The V and J genes are TRBV9 and TRBJ2-1; tentative D call: TRBD2 (6 bases). The CDR3 covers 13 residues. Trimming removed 0 bases at V and 8 bases at J, with 9 bases between. Germline V lookup: CDR1 SGDLS, CDR2 YYNGEE. CDR3 coding DNA: TGTGCCAGCAGCGTAGGCGGGACCGATGAGCAGTTCTTC. Translating gives CASSVGGTDEQFF.

This clone was seen only a few times. The rearrangement joins TRBV6-1 to TRBJ1-1; 8 bases align to TRBD1. Germline V gives CDR1 MNHNS, CDR2 SASEGT. The J segment lost 11 bases and the V segment lost 6 bases, leaving 5 bases of the junction unmatched. The CDR3 has 11 residues. CDR3 in DNA: TGTGCCAGCAGACCGGACAGGGTGGCTTTCTTT. The encoded protein is CASRPDRVAFF.

The J gene is TRBJ2-7, the V gene TRBV9, with 13 bases aligning to TRBD2. Trimming removed 4 bases from V and 8 bases from J; junction bases left unmatched: 3. The CDR3 length is 13 residues. The germline CDR1 and CDR2 sequences are SGDLS and YYNGEE. The DNA of the CDR3 is TGTGCCAGCAGCCTCGGGACTAGCGGGAAGCAGTACTTC. Translating it yields CASSLGTSGKQYF.

The chain recombines TRBV5-1 with TRBJ1-1, with 10 bases aligning to TRBD1. The germline V gene encodes CDR1 SGHRS and CDR2 YFSETQ. The CDR3 is 13 residues long. With V trimmed by 4 bases and J by 8 bases, 5 bases remained unmatched. CDR3 in amino acids: CASSGTGEVEAFF. The CDR3 DNA follows: TGCGCCAGCAGCGGGACAGGGGAGGTGGAAGCTTTCTTT.

The chain uses TRBV19 and TRBJ1-1; D uncertain. This CDR3 is 13 amino acids long. CDR1 is LNHDA, CDR2 SQIVND, per germline (reference sequence). Between the trimmed V and J ends, which lost 6 bases and 1 base, there was a span of 9 bases. The CDR3 region is CASSLGRNTEAFF. The CDR3 DNA reads TGTGCCAGTAGCCTAGGGAGGAACACTGAAGCTTTCTTT.

The J gene is TRBJ2-5, the V gene TRBV5-1, with 10 bases identical to TRBD1. TRBJ2-7 explains the end of the DNA better; the J call may be wrong. The CDR3 is 15 amino acids. Germline V gene data show CDR1 as SGHRS and CDR2 as YFSETQ. CDR3 coding DNA: TGCGCCAGCAGCCCATGGGGGACAGGGGACGACGAGCAGTACTTC. Its translation: CASSPWGTGDDEQYF.

The V gene is TRBV7-9, the J gene TRBJ2-1; 8 nucleotides align to TRBD2. CDR1 and CDR2 from the germline V gene are SEHNR and FQNEAQ (reference sequence). V lost 3 bases and J lost 5; bases outside the gene matches: 6. CDR3 length: 15 residues. The CDR3 region has the DNA TGTGCCAGCAGCTTCACTAGCGGCCTCCACAATGAGCAGTTCTTC. It translates to CASSFTSGLHNEQFF.

The V call is TRBV14, the J call TRBJ2-2; D unresolved. Germline loops: CDR1 SGHDN, CDR2 FVKESK. The CDR3 extends over 12 amino acids. V dropped 3 bases and J dropped 6 bases, with 5 bases sitting between them. For the CDR3, the DNA is TGTGCCAGCAGCCACAACCCCGGGGAGCTGTTTTTT. Translated: CASSHNPGELFF.

The gene calls are TRBV19 and TRBJ1-1, with 7 bases lining up with TRBD1. J was trimmed by 8 bases and V by 4 bases; bases with no gene match: 4. The CDR3 spans 12 residues. Germline values: CDR1 LNHDA, CDR2 SQIVND (reference sequence). The CDR3 loop is CASSKRTGEAFF. The CDR3 nucleotides read TGTGCCAGTAGTAAACGGACAGGAGAAGCTTTCTTT.

V is TRBV5-8 and J is TRBJ1-5, with no clear D. The CDR3 runs to 13 residues. Germline V gives CDR1 SGHTS, CDR2 YDEGEE. The V gene lost 0 bases and the J gene lost 5 bases, with 6 bases spanning the gap. The CDR3 sequence: CASSLGPHQPQHF. The CDR3 DNA is TGTGCCAGCAGCTTGGGCCCTCATCAGCCCCAGCATTTT.

This chain links TRBV7-2 with TRBJ2-2; 9 nucleotides align to TRBD2. There are 17 residues in the CDR3. Germline V gives CDR1 SGHTA, CDR2 FQGNSA. With V trimmed by 1 base and J by 0 bases, 3 bases remained unmatched. CDR3 nucleotides: TGTGCCAGCAGCTTAGGTTCTAGCGGGGCGAACACCGGGGAGCTGTTTTTT. Translated: CASSLGSSGANTGELFF.

This clone was recorded once. This chain links TRBV5-1 with TRBJ1-1; D unclear. The CDR3 sequence is 13 residues long. The germline V gene has CDR1 SGHRS and CDR2 YFSETQ. The V gene lost 0 bases and the J gene lost 3 bases, with 6 bases spanning the gap. The CDR3 bases are TGCGCCAGCAGCTTGGTGGGTGACACTGAAGCTTTCTTT. Its protein product is CASSLVGDTEAFF.

This chain connects TRBV29-1 to TRBJ2-5, with TRBD1 identical over 7 bases. The trim removed 5 bases at V and 7 bases at J, leaving 4 bases unmatched. CDR3 length: 11 amino acids. Germline CDR1 SQVTM, CDR2 ANQGSEA. The chain's CDR3 is CSVPGGRTQYF. The CDR3 nucleotides read TGCAGCGTTCCAGGGGGACGGACCCAGTACTTC.